A single T cell receptor (beta chain) is shown here with its context. Its antigen is unknown. 13 Jbeta primers and 60 Vbeta primers were used for the PCR. Only in-frame clones appear in the TCRdb table, and some are missing; sequencing was by immunoSEQ multiplex PCR. The sample gives roughly 100,000 clones, about 75% of which show up once; 2% to 3% is in the top ten. Though nominally healthy at sampling, donors likely had unrecorded immune exposures. This sample was included in a study of cytomegalovirus exposure and HLA in healthy donors. Study context: Roughly 80% of 300 to 450 genotyped donors fell in the Caucasian-associated ancestry cluster. Overall study findings and caveats: Later work found that TCR association rates differed between HLA loci; DRB1 had the most and HLA-C the fewest.

With 4 bases clipped from V and 1 base from J, the junction kept 6 bases outside the gene matches. CDR1 and CDR2 from the germline V gene are MNHNS and SASEGT. The CDR3 contains 16 residues. The sequencing sample was made of PBMCs. This TCR was sampled from a middle-aged man in good health and CMV-seronegative. This chain uses TRBV6-1 with TRBJ2-2, with 7 bases fitting TRBD1. This chain's CDR3 is CASSVRRDRNTGELFF. Here the CDR3 DNA reads TGTGCCAGCAGTGTGCGCCGGGACAGGAACACCGGGGAGCTGTTTTTT.